This T cell receptor beta chain stems from a study of T cell repertoires in cytomegalovirus infection. About the study: Researchers turned to recently identified HLA-C-restricted CMV epitopes as well as well-studied HLA-B-restricted ones. Public TCR beta signatures were indicative of both CMV infection and a matching HLA type. Whole-study findings and limits: CMV-specific TCR beta clonotypes restricted by HLA-C dominated the ex vivo response.

This clonotype was detected ten times or more. Its matching antigen is unknown. TCRdb ran MiXCR on the reads and lists one entry per CDR3 protein. The sample lists 900,000 to 950,000 distinct CDR3 sequences, roughly a third occurring once. V was trimmed by 6 bases and J by 3 bases, leaving 6 bases between them. The CDR3 has 12 amino acids. The germline gives CDR1 MNHEY, CDR2 SMNVEV (reference sequence). The rearrangement uses TRBV27 and TRBJ2-1; D gene unclear. The starting material was cultured CD8+ T cells from PBMCs, obtained from culture after CMV antigen stimulation. The sequence was collected from a human donor in good health (CMV status not recorded). Some clones in this sample may be carry-over from other donors' samples. In nucleotides, the CDR3 is TGTGCCAGCAGCCCAAACTACAATGAGCAGTTCTTC. Translated: CASSPNYNEQFF.